The 25 T cell receptor beta chains listed next were all sequenced from one sample in a study of shared clonotypes between healthy human individuals. Generated by immunoSEQ multiplex PCR, the TCRdb table keeps only in-frame clones and is missing some. In the table there are more than 400,000 clones, less than 96% of which are singletons. The sequenced sample consisted of naive CD4+ T cells sorted from blood. Sample subset: CD45RA+ positively selected. The origin of the receptors is a woman in her twenties or thirties in good health.

The chain recombines TRBV5-1 with TRBJ1-2; D possibly corresponds to TRBD1 (5 bases). Deletions cut 0 bases from V and 3 bases from J, with 12 bases between. The germline gives CDR1 SGHRS, CDR2 YFSETQ. The CDR3 contains 15 residues. CDR3 residues: CASSLEAGQDYGYTF. The CDR3, as DNA: TGCGCCAGCAGCTTGGAGGCAGGGCAGGACTATGGCTACACCTTC.

The V call is TRBV29-1, the J call TRBJ2-7, with TRBD2 matching over 10 bases. J gave up 6 bases and V 6 bases, and 11 bases lay outside the gene matches. CDR1 and CDR2 (germline): SQVTM, ANQGSEA. The length of the CDR3 is 14 residues. The CDR3 DNA reads TGCAGCGTGGGGCCTACTAGCGGGACAGGCGAGCAGTACTTC. Protein sequence: CSVGPTSGTGEQYF.

The V call is TRBV21-1, the J call TRBJ2-7; TRBD1, the table's D call, lacks a check against the DNA. TRBV21-1 is assigned pseudogene status. This CDR3 has 14 residues. The CDR3 region is CASSPGQLSYEQYF. DNA for the CDR3: TGTGCCAGCAGCCCCGGACAGTTGTCCTACGAGCAGTACTTC.

The chain is built from TRBV7-9 and TRBJ2-1, with 7 positions matching TRBD1. With V trimmed by 5 bases and J by 2 bases, 9 bases remained unmatched. Per germline, CDR1 SEHNR and CDR2 FQNEAQ (reference sequence). The CDR3 sequence is 16 residues long. The CDR3 region is CASSDRTGSTYNEQFF. The CDR3 nucleotides are TGTGCCAGCAGCGACCGGACAGGTTCCACCTACAATGAGCAGTTCTTC.

The chain combines TRBV19 with TRBJ2-7, with 8 positions matching TRBD2. CDR1 is LNHDA and CDR2 is SQIVND in the germline V gene (reference sequence). This CDR3 is built from 14 residues. V was clipped by 9 bases and J by 4 bases; unmatched bases: 11. The CDR3 region has the DNA TGTGCCAGCATCCCCAGCGGGGGTCCGTACGAGCAGTACTTC. Translated, it gives CASIPSGGPYEQYF.

This chain connects TRBV14 to TRBJ2-7, with TRBD2 matching over 14 bases. The CDR3 length is 16 residues. J was trimmed by 7 bases and V by 3 bases; bases with no gene match: 8. Germline V gene data show CDR1 as SGHDN and CDR2 as FVKESK. The CDR3 reads CASSHSGLAGVSEQYF. The CDR3 DNA is TGTGCCAGCAGCCATTCGGGACTAGCGGGAGTTTCAGAGCAGTACTTC.

The chain employs TRBV18 and TRBJ2-7; 7 nucleotides line up with TRBD1. V was clipped by 5 bases and J by 2 bases; unmatched bases: 3. Germline V gene sequence: CDR1 KGHSH, CDR2 LQKENI. The CDR3 has 13 amino acids. The CDR3 DNA is TGTGCCAGCTCAACGGGACAGCCCTACGAGCAGTACTTC. The encoded protein is CASSTGQPYEQYF.

This clone showed up just once. The chain links TRBV19 to TRBJ2-6; D is perhaps TRBD1 (6 bases). V was shortened by 8 bases and J by 0 bases, with 14 bases between the two germline ends. Germline assignment: CDR1 LNHDA and CDR2 SQIVND (reference sequence). The CDR3 is 16 residues long. The DNA for the CDR3 is TGTGCCAGTGCTGAGGACAGTGCCTCTGGGGCCAACGTCCTGACTTTC. It yields the protein CASAEDSASGANVLTF.

In DNA, the CDR3 is TGTGCCAGCAGCGAGGGAGCTAGCGGGTCGAGTGAGCAGTTCTTC. It yields the protein CASSEGASGSSEQFF. The chain recombines TRBV9 with TRBJ2-1; 8 bases fit TRBD2. Germline V gene data show CDR1 as SGDLS and CDR2 as YYNGEE. The CDR3 has 15 residues. The trim removed 3 bases at V and 9 bases at J, leaving 11 bases unmatched.

The chain recombines TRBV2 with TRBJ1-3; weak D call: TRBD1 (5 bases). CDR1 SNHLY and CDR2 FYNNEI come from the germline V gene. The CDR3 has 16 residues. V was shortened by 3 bases and J by 3 bases, with 15 bases between the two germline ends. The chain's CDR3 is CASSDGAEIDGNTIYF. CDR3 DNA sequence: TGTGCCAGCAGTGATGGGGCAGAGATAGATGGAAACACCATATATTTT.

This sequence joins TRBV5-6 and TRBJ1-5; D gene uncertain. CDR3 length equals 17 residues. V lost 0 bases to trimming and J lost 6 bases, with 19 bases between them. Germline loops: CDR1 SGHDT, CDR2 YYEEEE. The CDR3 loop reads CASSLAGTEPFGQPQHF. The CDR3 DNA reads as TGTGCCAGCAGCTTGGCTGGTACAGAGCCGTTCGGTCAGCCCCAGCATTTT.

The chain uses TRBV12-5 and TRBJ2-1; tentatively, D is TRBD2 (6 bases). This CDR3 contains 16 residues. Trimming stripped 3 bases from V and 10 bases from J, with 22 bases between. Germline V CDR1 and CDR2: LGHNT, FRNRAP. Written as DNA, the CDR3 is TGTGCTAGTGGTTTTACGGGGAGGTCCCCGGTGGGCGAGCAGTTCTTC. Amino acid sequence: CASGFTGRSPVGEQFF.

The V gene is TRBV18, the J gene TRBJ1-1; tentative D call: TRBD1 (6 bases). The length of the CDR3 is 16 residues. In germline, CDR1 is KGHSH, CDR2 LQKENI. Between the trimmed V and J ends, which lost 3 bases and 4 bases, there was a span of 18 bases. For the CDR3, the DNA is TGTGCCAGCTCACCGAGGGGGGATGGACCGAGCACTGAAGCTTTCTTT. Its protein is CASSPRGDGPSTEAFF.

This chain connects TRBV27 to TRBJ2-7, with 10 positions matching TRBD2. J lost 9 bases, V lost 3 bases, and 8 bases had no gene match. CDR3 length: 14 amino acids. CDR1 is MNHEY, CDR2 SMNVEV, per germline (reference sequence). Written as DNA, the CDR3 is TGTGCCAGCAGTTTTGCGGCACTAGCGGGATTGCAGTACTTC. Encoded protein: CASSFAALAGLQYF.

The gene calls are TRBV2 and TRBJ2-1; 11 bases agree with TRBD2. This CDR3 contains 16 residues. The germline V gene has CDR1 SNHLY and CDR2 FYNNEI. V was pared by 6 bases and J by 8 bases, with 12 bases of the junction left unmatched. This CDR3 reads CASREETTSGTYEQFF. The CDR3 bases are TGTGCCAGCAGGGAGGAAACGACTAGCGGGACCTATGAGCAGTTCTTC.

The chain uses TRBV27 and TRBJ2-7; TRBD1 agrees at 7 bases. Germline CDR1 and CDR2: MNHEY and SMNVEV (reference sequence). The CDR3 has 15 residues. The ends lost 2 bases at V and 1 base at J; junction bases unmatched: 5. The CDR3 coding sequence is TGTGCCAGCAGTTTAAGGGACAGTGTATCCTACGAGCAGTACTTC. It specifies CASSLRDSVSYEQYF.

This chain uses TRBV25-1 with TRBJ1-6; no firm D call. This CDR3 spans 13 amino acids. V lost 3 bases and J lost 13, with 13 bases in between. Per germline, CDR1 MGHDK and CDR2 SYGVNS. CDR3 sequence reads: CASSDVGHGPLHF. CDR3 coding DNA: TGTGCCAGCAGTGACGTCGGGCACGGGCCCCTCCACTTT.

The genes are TRBV29-1 and TRBJ2-2; TRBD1 is a possible D gene (5 bases). The germline CDR1 and CDR2 sequences are SQVTM and ANQGSEA. The CDR3 sequence is 13 residues long. V was clipped by 6 bases and J by 2 bases, with 10 bases between them. CDR3 protein: CSVVRGNTGELFF. The CDR3 DNA sequence: TGCAGCGTCGTAAGGGGCAACACCGGGGAGCTGTTTTTT.

The chain employs TRBV4-2 and TRBJ2-7, with D perhaps TRBD1 (5 bases). Germline loops: CDR1 LGHNA, CDR2 YNFKEQ. The CDR3 is 14 amino acids. V gave up 7 bases and J gave up 7 bases, with 20 bases separating them. The chain's CDR3 is CASNFEGRTSEQYF. In DNA form, the CDR3 reads TGTGCCAGCAACTTCGAAGGCAGGACATCAGAGCAGTACTTC.

This clone was observed a single time. V is TRBV4-1 and J is TRBJ1-1; perhaps TRBD1 as D (5 bases). The CDR3 totals 17 residues. Trimming took off 1 base at V and 0 bases at J, with 15 bases between the two ends. Per the germline V gene, CDR1 is MGHRA and CDR2 is YSYEKL. The CDR3 loop reads CASSQAGKGGVNTEAFF. The CDR3 DNA reads TGCGCCAGCAGCCAAGCAGGAAAGGGAGGGGTGAACACTGAAGCTTTCTTT.

This sequence joins TRBV28 and TRBJ1-1; TRBD1 might be the D (6 bases). The CDR3 has 13 residues. V gave up 7 bases and J gave up 7 bases, with 16 bases separating them. Germline-derived CDR1 and CDR2 are MDHEN and SYDVKM. The CDR3 nucleotides are TGTGCCAGCACCCCCTTCAGGGGATTTGAAGCTTTCTTT. Translated: CASTPFRGFEAFF.

This chain links TRBV6-6 with TRBJ2-7, with 8 bases identical to TRBD2. The germline V gene encodes CDR1 MNHNY and CDR2 SVGAGI (reference sequence). The ends lost 0 bases at V and 5 bases at J; junction bases unmatched: 9. CDR3 length: 16 amino acids. The DNA for the CDR3 is TGTGCCAGCAGTTACTCCGGACTAGCCGCTTTCGACGAGCAGTACTTC. It yields the protein CASSYSGLAAFDEQYF.

The gene calls are TRBV9 and TRBJ2-2, with D perhaps TRBD1 or TRBD2 (6 bases each). The V end was cut by 4 bases, the J end by 4 bases, with 14 bases between. The V gene's germline CDR1 is SGDLS and CDR2 YYNGEE. There are 15 residues in the CDR3. The chain's CDR3 is CASSTGRGPTGELFF. CDR3 coding DNA: TGTGCCAGCAGCACGGGACGGGGGCCCACCGGGGAGCTGTTTTTT.

This chain connects TRBV6-1 to TRBJ2-7; no firm D call. This CDR3 is built from 11 residues. The V gene's germline CDR1 is MNHNS and CDR2 SASEGT. With 7 bases removed from V and 6 bases from J, the gap between germline ends came to 10 bases. CDR3: CASNRWAEQYF. In DNA form, the CDR3 reads TGTGCCAGCAACCGATGGGCCGAGCAGTACTTC.

Comment on this clone: Because the CDR3 is missing its conserved closing phenylalanine or tryptophan, this is likely a read error. The DNA is left out, because the CDR3 cannot be placed on it with certainty; the CDR3 is given as TCRdb lists it. The chain uses TRBV6-5 and TRBJ1-1. Including both end residues, the CDR3 is 13 amino acids long. CDR1 and CDR2 from the germline V gene are MNHEY and SVGAGI. CDR3 residues: CASSYSIGMALAT.